The next 14 T cell receptor beta chains were all read from a single sample in a study of blood T cell repertoires in COVID-19. Clones were sequenced by immunoSEQ multiplex PCR, and TCRdb holds only the in-frame ones, with some missing. The profile covers around 310,000 clones, with under 90% appearing a single time and roughly a tenth taken by the ten largest. Sequenced input: PBMCs or T cells enriched from blood (not recorded which). The receptor source for this set is a woman in her twenties or thirties who had recovered from COVID-19.

V is TRBV29-1 and J is TRBJ1-1; D may be TRBD1 (6 bases). V shed 6 bases and J shed 1 base, with 9 bases lying between them. Germline V gives CDR1 SQVTM, CDR2 ANQGSEA. The CDR3 contains 12 residues. This CDR3 is CSVVGANTEAFF. For the CDR3, the DNA is TGCAGCGTGGTGGGGGCGAACACTGAAGCTTTCTTT.

The V and J genes are TRBV27 and TRBJ1-6, with unresolved D. From germline, CDR1 is MNHEY and CDR2 SMNVEV (reference sequence). V was trimmed by 3 bases and J by 7 bases, leaving 10 bases between them. This CDR3 has 14 residues. The CDR3 DNA is TGTGCCAGCAGTTTGGAGGGTGGAAATTCACCCCTCCACTTT. Protein: CASSLEGGNSPLHF.

V and J are TRBV11-2 and TRBJ2-7; TRBD2 aligns across 7 bases. V was clipped by 0 bases and J by 2 bases; unmatched bases: 1. Per the germline V gene, CDR1 is SGHAT and CDR2 is FQNNGV. The length of the CDR3 is 14 residues. The CDR3 DNA sequence: TGTGCCAGCAGCTTAGAGGGGGGGACCTACGAGCAGTACTTC. This translates into CASSLEGGTYEQYF. Full variable domain (missing parts from reference TRBV11-2 and TRBJ2-7): EAGVAQSPRYKIIEKRQSVAFWCNPISGHATLYWYQQILGQGPKLLIQFQNNGVVDDSQLPKDRFSAERLKGVDSTLKIQPAKLEDSAVYLCASSLEGGTYEQYFGPGTRLTVT.

This clone was detected only a few times. The chain recombines TRBV10-3 with TRBJ1-1; D possibly corresponds to TRBD1 (6 bases). CDR3 length equals 11 residues. The germline V gene encodes CDR1 ENHRY and CDR2 SYGVKD. Trimming shortened V by 8 bases and J by 6 bases, and 10 bases separated the two germline ends. The CDR3 region is CAIGGGPEAFF. Written as DNA, the CDR3 is TGTGCCATCGGCGGGGGCCCTGAAGCTTTCTTT.

J is TRBJ2-4 and V is TRBV28, with TRBD2 as a possible D gene (5 bases). V dropped 3 bases and J dropped 8 bases, with 20 bases sitting between them. CDR1 MDHEN and CDR2 SYDVKM come from the germline V gene. This CDR3 comprises 16 residues. The CDR3, as DNA: TGTGCCAGCAGTTTTGTGACGCCGGCGTTGGGAGACATTCAGTACTTC. Its protein product is CASSFVTPALGDIQYF.

The sample holds a few counts of this clone. This chain joins TRBV11-3 and TRBJ2-7; a weak D match, TRBD2 (5 bases). In germline, CDR1 is SGHNT, CDR2 YENEEA. The CDR3 runs to 15 residues. Trimming removed 5 bases at V and 5 bases at J, with 19 bases between. CDR3 in DNA: TGTGCCAGCAGCCCGGTTGGGAGAGGAGCTAACGAGCAGTACTTC. Residues: CASSPVGRGANEQYF.

The chain is built from TRBV12-5 and TRBJ1-2; weak D call: TRBD1 (6 bases). The CDR3 consists of 18 residues. Germline V gene lookup returns CDR1 LGHNT and CDR2 FRNRAP. The V and J ends lost 6 bases and 4 bases respectively, with 27 bases between them. This CDR3 is CASGIQGFGHSPRYGYTF. CDR3 in DNA: TGTGCTAGTGGCATACAGGGATTCGGGCATTCGCCACGCTATGGCTACACCTTC.

The chain links TRBV11-2 to TRBJ2-1; a weak D match, TRBD2 (5 bases). V was shortened by 0 bases and J by 7 bases, with 13 bases between the two germline ends. The germline V gene encodes CDR1 SGHAT and CDR2 FQNNGV. CDR3 length equals 15 residues. CDR3: CASSLELVSSNEQFF. For the CDR3, the DNA is TGTGCCAGCAGCTTAGAACTAGTATCGAGTAATGAGCAGTTCTTC.

The V call is TRBV7-3, the J call TRBJ2-2; D is uncertain. Germline V CDR1 and CDR2: SGHTA, FQGTGA. Trimming removed 2 bases at V and 7 bases at J, with 11 bases between. The CDR3 contains 14 residues. The CDR3 loop is CASSLEDPDGELFF. CDR3 in DNA: TGTGCCAGCAGCTTAGAGGATCCGGACGGGGAGCTGTTTTTT.

This clone turned up a few times. Other DNA sequences in this sample translate to the same CDR3. The rearrangement uses TRBV12-3 or TRBV12-4 and TRBJ2-7; tentatively, D is TRBD1 (5 bases). With 2 bases removed from V and 2 bases from J, the gap between germline ends came to 7 bases. This CDR3 has 13 amino acids. The CDR3 DNA reads as TGTGCCAGCAGTTTAAGGGGAACCTACGAGCAGTACTTC. It codes for CASSLRGTYEQYF.

The chain employs TRBV19 and TRBJ2-6; 7 nucleotides match TRBD1. V gave up 7 bases and J gave up 0 bases; unmatched junction bases: 6. Germline CDR1 and CDR2: LNHDA and SQIVND (reference sequence). This CDR3 comprises 16 residues. CDR3 region: CASTRDRNSGANVLTF. The CDR3 nucleotides read TGTGCCAGTACCCGGGACAGAAACTCTGGGGCCAACGTCCTGACTTTC.

The chain uses TRBV6-5 and TRBJ1-1; no reliable D call. This CDR3 is built from 15 residues. Germline V gene data show CDR1 as MNHEY and CDR2 as SVGAGI. Trimming took 0 bases from V and 3 from J, leaving 11 bases between them. The CDR3 DNA follows: TGTGCCAGCAGTTACTCGAGACATTTCTACACTGAAGCTTTCTTT. Protein: CASSYSRHFYTEAFF.

V gene TRBV27 combines with J gene TRBJ2-5; D unclear. From germline, CDR1 is MNHEY and CDR2 SMNVEV (reference sequence). V lost 5 bases and J lost 10, with 14 bases in between. CDR3 length: 12 amino acids. CDR3 loop: CASSPTGLDQYF. DNA of the CDR3: TGTGCCAGCAGTCCGACTGGGTTAGACCAGTACTTC.

A note on this clone: One junction end does not reproduce the germline sequence, and a read error may be involved. V and J are TRBV3-1 (or the pseudogene TRBV3-2) and TRBJ1-2; possible D gene TRBD1, 5 bases. The CDR3 length is 13 residues. Germline loops: CDR1 LGHDT, CDR2 YNNKEL (reference sequence). The CDR3 is CASSQPTWGDPHF. Here the CDR3 DNA reads TGTGCCAGCAGCCAACCCACGTGGGGGGACCCACATTTC.